This T cell receptor (beta chain) was recovered during a study of PD-1 blockade in classical Hodgkin lymphoma. This table comes from immunoSEQ multiplex PCR, and its TCRdb copy is limited to in-frame clones, with some not included. The sample consists of 17,000 or so clones, roughly 87% of them appearing once. As to this clone: The antigen is unknown.

Study-level points and caveats: Although disease activity or prior therapy may be involved, causes of the repertoire differences remain undefined. Healthy donors were reported to have higher baseline TCR diversity than newly diagnosed patients.

Unmatched junction bases numbered 3, after V lost 0 bases and J lost 0 bases. Germline V gives CDR1 SGHTA, CDR2 FQGNSA. The CDR3 is made up of 17 amino acids. Time point denoted: newly diagnosed, previously untreated cHL patient sample. This receptor was obtained from a human donor with classical Hodgkin lymphoma. The sequenced sample consisted of peripheral blood mononuclear cells (PBMCs). The chain recombines TRBV7-2 with TRBJ1-5, with TRBD1 matching over 9 bases. The DNA for the CDR3 is TGTGCCAGCAGCTTAGCCGGGACAGGGTATAGCAATCAGCCCCAGCATTTT. Protein: CASSLAGTGYSNQPQHF.